Shown below are 17 T cell receptor beta chains from a single sample sequenced in a study. From the 5' RACE reads, TCRdb called clonotypes with MiXCR, one entry per CDR3 protein. The repertoire holds roughly 56,000 distinct CDR3 sequences, approximately 31% seen once, with about 2.3% in the top ten. The sequencing input was tumor-infiltrating naive CD4+ T cells sorted from the breast tumor. Subset meaning: naive CD4+ T cells, CD4+CD45RA+CD25-. These receptors were obtained from a female donor with breast cancer.

The V call is TRBV5-1, the J call TRBJ1-1; D remains ambiguous. CDR3 length: 14 amino acids. Trimming removed 1 base at V and 0 bases at J, with 7 bases between. CDR1 and CDR2 (germline): SGHRS, YFSETQ. The CDR3 DNA reads as TGCGCCAGCAGCTTGTGGCAGATGAACACTGAAGCTTTCTTT. Its protein is CASSLWQMNTEAFF.

This clonotype came up a few times. CDR3 sequence: CASSPRQMNTEAFF. The CDR3 DNA reads TGTGCCAGCAGTCCCAGGCAGATGAACACTGAAGCTTTCTTT. The chain recombines TRBV12-3 or TRBV12-4 with TRBJ1-1, with unresolved D. This CDR3 has 14 residues. Trimming left V 5 bases short and J 0 bases short, with 10 bases between.

The gene calls are TRBV29-1 and TRBJ2-7; either TRBD1 or TRBD2 may fit D (5 bases each). Trimming removed 0 bases at V and 3 bases at J, with 12 bases between. The V gene's germline CDR1 is SQVTM and CDR2 ANQGSEA. This CDR3 spans 14 amino acids. The CDR3, as DNA: TGCAGCGTTGAAGAGGGACCTACCGACTACGAGCAGTACTTC. It translates to CSVEEGPTDYEQYF.

This rearrangement joins TRBV4-2 to TRBJ1-2; 7 nucleotides agree with TRBD1. The junction had 7 bases not matched to a gene; V was cut back by 0 bases and J by 6 bases. This CDR3 region has 15 residues. CDR1 is LGHNA, CDR2 YNFKEQ, per germline. The DNA of the CDR3 is TGTGCCAGCAGCCAAGATGGAGGGGGCGCGGATGGCTACACCTTC. It yields the protein CASSQDGGGADGYTF.

As to this clonotype: Mismatch with germline at one junction end may stem from a read error. The V call is TRBV5-1, the J call TRBJ2-3; D assignment may be TRBD1 or TRBD2 (6 bases each). The CDR3 has 14 residues. Germline V gene sequence: CDR1 SGHRS, CDR2 YFSETQ. The CDR3 region is CTSSSTGATDTQYF. CDR3 nucleotides: TGCACCAGCAGCTCAACGGGGGCGACAGATACGCAGTATTTT. Supplemented by reference TRBV5-1 and TRBJ2-3, the full variable domain reads KAGVTQTPRYLIKTRGQQVTLSCSPISGHRSVSWYQQTPGQGLQFLFEYFSETQRNKGNFPGRFSGRQFSNSRSEMNVSTLELGDSALYLCTSSSTGATDTQYFGPGTRLTVL.

This clonotype was found once. J is TRBJ2-5 and V is TRBV12-3 or TRBV12-4; possibly TRBD2 for D (6 bases). The V end was cut by 4 bases, the J end by 4 bases, with 10 bases between. The CDR3 covers 13 residues. CDR3 sequence (DNA): TGTGCCAGCAGTTGGAGGGCCTCAGAGACCCAGTACTTC. Translation gives CASSWRASETQYF.

This clonotype was counted only a few times. The rearrangement joins TRBV7-2 to TRBJ2-1, with TRBD2 identical over 12 bases. The CDR3 is made up of 15 amino acids. The trim removed 1 base at V and 7 bases at J, leaving 2 bases unmatched. Germline V gene lookup returns CDR1 SGHTA and CDR2 FQGNSA. The DNA of the CDR3 is TGTGCCAGCAGCTTAGGGACTAGCGGGAAGAATGAGCAGTTCTTC. Its protein product is CASSLGTSGKNEQFF.

This sequence joins TRBV2 and TRBJ1-1; D not resolved. The V gene lost 3 bases and the J gene lost 6 bases, with 11 bases spanning the gap. CDR1 is SNHLY and CDR2 is FYNNEI in the germline V gene. This CDR3 contains 13 residues. For the CDR3, the DNA is TGTGCCAGCAGTGATCCGGCGTTGCCTGAAGCTTTCTTT. It codes for CASSDPALPEAFF.

This chain connects TRBV6-1 to TRBJ2-7, with a possible D match to TRBD1 (6 bases). The CDR3 has 13 residues. CDR1 is MNHNS, CDR2 SASEGT, per germline. Trimming took off 7 bases at V and 4 bases at J, with 14 bases between the two ends. The CDR3 DNA reads as TGTGCCAGCACCAAACAGGGAAGGTACGAGCAGTACTTC. Its translation is CASTKQGRYEQYF.

This sequence joins TRBV20-1 and TRBJ1-1; no definite D call. In germline, CDR1 is DFQATT, CDR2 SNEGSKA (reference sequence). This CDR3 spans 15 amino acids. V lost 4 bases, J lost 1 base, and 16 bases lay in between. This chain's CDR3 is CSATSTTRSNTEAFF. The CDR3 bases are TGCAGTGCTACCTCGACAACTCGATCGAACACTGAAGCTTTCTTT.

This clonotype was detected only a few times. The V gene is TRBV7-9, the J gene TRBJ1-5, with 10 bases identical to TRBD1. The CDR3 is 13 residues long. CDR1 is SEHNR and CDR2 is FQNEAQ in the germline V gene (reference sequence). The J segment lost 7 bases and the V segment lost 7 bases, leaving 4 bases of the junction unmatched. DNA for the CDR3: TGTGCCAGCACCGGACAGGGGGAACAGCCCCAGCATTTT. Protein product: CASTGQGEQPQHF.

The chain combines TRBV2 with TRBJ1-1; TRBD1 might be the D (6 bases). V dropped 4 bases and J dropped 3 bases, with 12 bases sitting between them. The CDR3 is 14 residues long. Germline assignment: CDR1 SNHLY and CDR2 FYNNEI. The CDR3 DNA is TGTGCCAGCAGTGTAATTTCAGGGGACACTGAAGCTTTCTTT. Protein product: CASSVISGDTEAFF. Filled out from reference TRBV2 and TRBJ1-1, the complete variable domain reads EPEVTQTPSHQVTQMGQEVILRCVPISNHLYFYWYRQILGQKVEFLVSFYNNEISEKSEIFDDQFSVERPDGSNFTLKIRSTKLEDSAMYFCASSVISGDTEAFFGQGTRLTVV.

The CDR3 protein is CASSFSDRGRGYTF. The CDR3 coding sequence is TGTGCCAGCAGTTTCTCGGACAGGGGGAGAGGCTACACCTTC. The chain carries TRBV12-3 or TRBV12-4 and TRBJ1-2; 10 nucleotides line up with TRBD1. The CDR3 has 14 residues. V lost 3 bases and J lost 8; bases outside the gene matches: 6.

On this clonotype itself: No conserved phenylalanine or tryptophan is present at the end of the CDR3, so a read error is the likely explanation. The V call is TRBV3-1, the J call TRBJ1-5; weak D call: TRBD1 (5 bases). The CDR3 covers 13 residues. Trimming removed 8 bases from V and 2 bases from J, with 10 bases in between. Germline CDR1 is LGHDT and CDR2 is YNNKEL (reference sequence). In DNA, the CDR3 is TGTGCCAGCCAAGGGGTAGGCAATCAGCCCCAGCATCTT. As protein: CASQGVGNQPQHL.

This chain uses TRBV6-5 with TRBJ2-1; 12 positions match TRBD2. The junction had 6 bases not matched to a gene; V was cut back by 2 bases and J by 7 bases. Germline V gene data show CDR1 as MNHEY and CDR2 as SVGAGI. This CDR3 contains 16 residues. The DNA of the CDR3 is TGTGCCAGCAGTTACCTACTAGCGGGAGGAAAGAATGAGCAGTTCTTC. It yields the protein CASSYLLAGGKNEQFF.

There are a few counts of this clonotype. The V call is TRBV2, the J call TRBJ1-4; 8 bases line up with TRBD1. There are 16 residues in the CDR3. Trimming took 6 bases from V and 15 from J; bases not matched to a gene: 21. Per germline, CDR1 SNHLY and CDR2 FYNNEI. CDR3: CASSTPGTGPRGRVFF. The CDR3 bases are TGTGCCAGCAGCACCCCGGGGACAGGTCCCCGGGGAAGGGTGTTTTTT.

The CDR3 region is CASSPGTSSYEQYF. CDR3 bases: TGTGCCAGCAGCCCCGGGACCAGTTCCTACGAGCAGTACTTC. This chain uses TRBV6-6 with TRBJ2-7, with D perhaps given as TRBD1 or TRBD2 (5 bases each). Looked up from germline, CDR1 is MNHNY and CDR2 is SVGAGI (reference sequence). V shed 6 bases and J shed 1 base, with 13 bases lying between them. This CDR3 spans 14 amino acids.